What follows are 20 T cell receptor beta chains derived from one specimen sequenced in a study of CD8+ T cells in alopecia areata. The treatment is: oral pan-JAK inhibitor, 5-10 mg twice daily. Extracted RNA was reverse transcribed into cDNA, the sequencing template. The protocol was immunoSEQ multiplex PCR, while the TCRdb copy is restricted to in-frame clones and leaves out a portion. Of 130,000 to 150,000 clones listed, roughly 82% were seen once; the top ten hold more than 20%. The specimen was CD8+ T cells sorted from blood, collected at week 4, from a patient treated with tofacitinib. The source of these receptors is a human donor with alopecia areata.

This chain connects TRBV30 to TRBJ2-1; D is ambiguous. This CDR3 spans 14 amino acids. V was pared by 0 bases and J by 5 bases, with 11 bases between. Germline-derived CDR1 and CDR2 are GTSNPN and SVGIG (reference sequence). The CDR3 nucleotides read TGTGCCTGGAGTGTACAGTATTCGAACAATGAGCAGTTCTTC. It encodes CAWSVQYSNNEQFF.

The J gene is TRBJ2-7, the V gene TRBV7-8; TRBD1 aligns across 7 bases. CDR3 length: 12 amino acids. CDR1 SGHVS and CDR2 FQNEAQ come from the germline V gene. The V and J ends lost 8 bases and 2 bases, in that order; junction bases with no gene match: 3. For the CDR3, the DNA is TGTGCCAGCGGACAGGCCCCCTACGAGCAGTACTTC. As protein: CASGQAPYEQYF. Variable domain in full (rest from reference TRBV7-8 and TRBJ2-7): GAGVSQSPRYKVAKRGQDVALRCDPISGHVSLFWYQQALGQGPEFLTYFQNEAQLDKSGLPSDRFFAERPEGSVSTLKIQRTQQEDSAVYLCASGQAPYEQYFGPGTRLTVT.

CDR3 sequence reads: CASTTSGGYTDTQYF. The CDR3 DNA reads TGTGCCTCTACGACTAGCGGGGGTTACACAGATACGCAGTATTTT. The genes are TRBV30 and TRBJ2-3; 12 bases match TRBD2. Germline CDR1 GTSNPN, CDR2 SVGIG (reference sequence). The CDR3 consists of 15 residues. V was clipped by 7 bases and J by 2 bases; unmatched bases: 7.

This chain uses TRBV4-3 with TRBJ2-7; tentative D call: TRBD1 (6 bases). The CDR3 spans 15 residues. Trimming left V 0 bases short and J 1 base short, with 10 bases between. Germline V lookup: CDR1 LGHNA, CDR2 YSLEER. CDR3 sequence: CASSQEGQGSYEQYF. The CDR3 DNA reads TGCGCCAGCAGCCAAGAGGGGCAGGGGTCCTACGAGCAGTACTTC.

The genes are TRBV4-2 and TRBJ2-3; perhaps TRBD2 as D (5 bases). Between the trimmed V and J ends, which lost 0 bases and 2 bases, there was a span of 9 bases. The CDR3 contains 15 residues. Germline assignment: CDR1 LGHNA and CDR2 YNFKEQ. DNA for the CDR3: TGTGCCAGCAGCCAAGATCGGCTAGCCACAGATACGCAGTATTTT. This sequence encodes CASSQDRLATDTQYF.

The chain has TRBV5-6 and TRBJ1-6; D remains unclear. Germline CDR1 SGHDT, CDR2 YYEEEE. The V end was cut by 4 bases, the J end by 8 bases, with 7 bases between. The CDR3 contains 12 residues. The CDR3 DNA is TGTGCCAGCAGCCTAACAGATTCACCCCTCCACTTT. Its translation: CASSLTDSPLHF.

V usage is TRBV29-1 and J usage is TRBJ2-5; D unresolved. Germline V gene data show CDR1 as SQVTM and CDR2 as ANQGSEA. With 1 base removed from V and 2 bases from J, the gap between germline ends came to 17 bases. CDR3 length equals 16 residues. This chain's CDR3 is CSVEGLAEVRQETQYF. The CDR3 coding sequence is TGCAGCGTTGAAGGGTTGGCTGAGGTCAGGCAAGAGACCCAGTACTTC.

The chain's CDR3 is CASSPGTGYNEQFF. CDR3 coding DNA: TGCGCCAGCAGCCCCGGGACAGGTTACAATGAGCAGTTCTTC. The chain carries TRBV5-1 and TRBJ2-1; 8 bases map to TRBD1. With V trimmed by 4 bases and J by 4 bases, 4 bases remained unmatched. Per the germline V gene, CDR1 is SGHRS and CDR2 is YFSETQ. This CDR3 has 14 amino acids. The full variable domain, completed using reference TRBV5-1 and TRBJ2-1, is KAGVTQTPRYLIKTRGQQVTLSCSPISGHRSVSWYQQTPGQGLQFLFEYFSETQRNKGNFPGRFSGRQFSNSRSEMNVSTLELGDSALYLCASSPGTGYNEQFFGPGTRLTVL.

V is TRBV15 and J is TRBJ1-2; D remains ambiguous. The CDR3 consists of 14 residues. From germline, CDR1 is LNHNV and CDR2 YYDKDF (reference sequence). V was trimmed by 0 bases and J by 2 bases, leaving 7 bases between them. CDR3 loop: CATSRDLGNYGYTF. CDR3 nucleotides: TGTGCCACCAGCAGAGATTTAGGAAACTATGGCTACACCTTC.

The CDR3 spells CASSPNLAGLNNEQFF. CDR3 sequence (DNA): TGTGCCAGCAGCCCAAACCTAGCGGGGTTAAACAATGAGCAGTTCTTC. The chain recombines TRBV7-9 with TRBJ2-1, with 9 nucleotides matching TRBD2. V shed 5 bases, J shed 5 bases, and the junction held 10 bases outside the gene matches. The CDR3 has 16 residues. Looked up from germline, CDR1 is SEHNR and CDR2 is FQNEAQ (reference sequence).

DNA of the CDR3: TGCGCCAGCAGCCGACTAGCGGGGCCGGGAGATACGCAGTATTTT. As protein: CASSRLAGPGDTQYF. V gene TRBV4-1 combines with J gene TRBJ2-3; 11 positions match TRBD2. The germline gives CDR1 MGHRA, CDR2 YSYEKL. V lost 4 bases to trimming and J lost 5 bases; unmatched junction nucleotides: 5. CDR3 size: 15 residues.

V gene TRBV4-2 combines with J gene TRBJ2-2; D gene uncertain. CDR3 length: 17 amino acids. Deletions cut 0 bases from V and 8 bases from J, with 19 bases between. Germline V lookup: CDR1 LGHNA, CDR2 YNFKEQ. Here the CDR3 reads CASSQEFGRPLRGELFF. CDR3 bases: TGTGCCAGCAGCCAAGAATTTGGCAGGCCCTTGAGGGGGGAGCTGTTTTTT.

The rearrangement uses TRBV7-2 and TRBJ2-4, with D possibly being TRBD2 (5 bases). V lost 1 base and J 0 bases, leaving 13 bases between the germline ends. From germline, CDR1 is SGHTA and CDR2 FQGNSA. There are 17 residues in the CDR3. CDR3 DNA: TGTGCCAGCAGCTTAGTCGGGATAGAGGGAGCCAAAAACATTCAGTACTTC. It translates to CASSLVGIEGAKNIQYF.

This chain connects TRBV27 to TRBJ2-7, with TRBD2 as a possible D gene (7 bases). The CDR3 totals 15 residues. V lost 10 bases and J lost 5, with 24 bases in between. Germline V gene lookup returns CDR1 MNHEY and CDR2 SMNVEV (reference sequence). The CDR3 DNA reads TGTGCCACCGCCCCCTACTCCAGGGAGGGGGACGAGCAGTACTTC. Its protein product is CATAPYSREGDEQYF.

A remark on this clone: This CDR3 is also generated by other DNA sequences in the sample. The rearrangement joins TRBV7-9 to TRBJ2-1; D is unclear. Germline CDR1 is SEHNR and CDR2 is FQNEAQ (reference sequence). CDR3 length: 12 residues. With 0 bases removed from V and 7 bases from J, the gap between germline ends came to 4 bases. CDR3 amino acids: CASSLAANEQFF. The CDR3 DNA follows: TGTGCCAGCAGCTTAGCCGCAAATGAGCAGTTCTTC.

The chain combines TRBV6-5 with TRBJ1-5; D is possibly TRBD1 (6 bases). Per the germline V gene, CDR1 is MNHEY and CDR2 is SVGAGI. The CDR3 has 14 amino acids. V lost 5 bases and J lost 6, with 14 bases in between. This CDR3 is CASSAQGAGQPQHF. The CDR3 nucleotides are TGTGCCAGCAGTGCACAGGGAGCGGGTCAGCCCCAGCATTTT.

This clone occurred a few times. CDR3 DNA: TGCAGCGTTTCAACTAGCGGGGGGTTCCAAGAGACCCAGTACTTC. Its translation: CSVSTSGGFQETQYF. V is TRBV29-1 and J is TRBJ2-5; 12 nucleotides align to TRBD2. The CDR3 extends over 15 amino acids. The junction had 5 bases not matched to a gene; V was cut back by 5 bases and J by 1 base. Germline V gene sequence: CDR1 SQVTM, CDR2 ANQGSEA. The whole variable domain, filled in from reference TRBV29-1 and TRBJ2-5, reads SAVISQKPSRDICQRGTSLTIQCQVDSQVTMMFWYRQQPGQSLTLIATANQGSEATYESGFVIDKFPISRPNLTFSTLTVSNMSPEDSSIYLCSVSTSGGFQETQYFGPGTRLLVL.

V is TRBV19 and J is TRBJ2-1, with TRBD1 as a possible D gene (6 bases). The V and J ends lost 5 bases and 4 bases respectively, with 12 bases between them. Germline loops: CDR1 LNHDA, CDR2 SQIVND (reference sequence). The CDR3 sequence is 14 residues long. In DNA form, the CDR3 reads TGTGCCAGTAGTCTCAGGGGAGATTACAATGAGCAGTTCTTC. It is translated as CASSLRGDYNEQFF.

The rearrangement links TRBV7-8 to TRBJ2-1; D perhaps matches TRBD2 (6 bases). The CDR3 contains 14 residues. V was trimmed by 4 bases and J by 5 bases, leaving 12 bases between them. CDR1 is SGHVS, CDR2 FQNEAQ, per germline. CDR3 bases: TGTGCCAGCAGCTCGGGGGAGAACGACAATGAGCAGTTCTTC. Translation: CASSSGENDNEQFF.

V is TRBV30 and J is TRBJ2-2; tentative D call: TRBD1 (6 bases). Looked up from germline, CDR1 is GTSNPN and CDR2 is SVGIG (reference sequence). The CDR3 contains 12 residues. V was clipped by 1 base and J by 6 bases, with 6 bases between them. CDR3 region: CAWSAGAGELFF. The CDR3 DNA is TGTGCCTGGAGTGCAGGGGCCGGGGAGCTGTTTTTT.